The 28 T cell receptor beta chains below were found in one sample sequenced in a study of chemoradiotherapy in HPV16-positive cancers. Only in-frame clones appear in the TCRdb table, and some are missing; sequencing was by immunoSEQ multiplex PCR. The table includes around 4,600 clones, around three quarters detected once. Material: tumor tissue, obtained from a patient who underwent chemoradiotherapy. Receptor source: a human donor with HPV-associated anogenital cancer.

The chain carries TRBV7-3 and TRBJ1-4; D is possibly TRBD1 (6 bases). V was pared by 3 bases and J by 8 bases, with 10 bases between. The CDR3 contains 13 residues. The V gene's germline CDR1 is SGHTA and CDR2 FQGTGA. DNA for the CDR3: TGTGCCAGCAGCTTGAGTCAGGGGGAAAAACTGTTTTTT. This encodes CASSLSQGEKLFF.

The gene calls are TRBV7-8 and TRBJ2-1; the match to TRBD2 covers 7 bases. The CDR3 length is 17 residues. Germline values: CDR1 SGHVS, CDR2 FQNEAQ. V trimming: 1 base; J trimming: 0 bases; junction bases outside the gene matches: 6. The CDR3 sequence: CASSLGPGGSSYNEQFF. The CDR3 nucleotides are TGTGCCAGCAGCTTAGGTCCTGGCGGGAGCTCCTACAATGAGCAGTTCTTC.

The chain is built from TRBV4-1 and TRBJ2-7, with 8 bases aligning to TRBD2. CDR3 size: 18 residues. Germline CDR1 and CDR2: MGHRA and YSYEKL. The trim removed 0 bases at V and 1 base at J, leaving 11 bases unmatched. CDR3 sequence: CASSQDRLTSALSYEQYF. For the CDR3, the DNA is TGCGCCAGCAGCCAAGATCGTCTGACTAGCGCCCTATCCTACGAGCAGTACTTC.

The chain employs TRBV18 and TRBJ2-3, with D possibly TRBD2 on 5 matching bases. The ends were cut back, 3 bases at V and 4 bases at J, with 14 bases in the middle. The CDR3 loop spans 15 amino acids. Germline V lookup: CDR1 KGHSH, CDR2 LQKENI. The CDR3 is CASSPSVGRADTQYF. CDR3 DNA sequence: TGTGCCAGCTCACCCTCGGTCGGGCGGGCAGATACGCAGTATTTT.

The chain employs TRBV1 and TRBJ2-6; TRBD1, the table's D call, was not compared with the DNA. TRBV1 is a pseudogene locus. This CDR3 is built from 19 residues. CDR3 residues: CTSSPRTGAALGGANVLTF. The CDR3 nucleotides read TGCACCAGCAGCCCCCGGACAGGGGCAGCTCTGGGTGGGGCCAACGTCCTGACTTTC.

This sequence joins TRBV10-3 and TRBJ1-2; perhaps TRBD1 as D (5 bases). The germline V gene has CDR1 ENHRY and CDR2 SYGVKD. V lost 2 bases and J lost 8, with 18 bases in between. CDR3 length: 15 amino acids. The CDR3 reads CAISEAQQGRVGYTF. In nucleotides, the CDR3 is TGTGCCATCAGTGAGGCCCAGCAGGGCCGAGTAGGCTACACCTTC.

The rearrangement uses TRBV2 and TRBJ1-5; D unclear. Trimming stripped 6 bases from V and 2 bases from J, with 14 bases between. From germline, CDR1 is SNHLY and CDR2 FYNNEI. This CDR3 spans 15 amino acids. The CDR3 DNA reads TGTGCCAGCAGCCAATCATATCTGGGCAATCAGCCCCAGCATTTT. The encoded protein is CASSQSYLGNQPQHF.

This chain connects TRBV9 to TRBJ2-3; 10 bases map to TRBD2. Germline assignment: CDR1 SGDLS and CDR2 YYNGEE. The CDR3 length is 17 residues. Trimming cost V 0 bases and J 0 bases; bases outside gene matches: 4. The CDR3 sequence: CASSVESAGGSTDTQYF. The CDR3 bases are TGTGCCAGCAGCGTAGAGTCAGCGGGAGGGAGCACAGATACGCAGTATTTT. The entire variable domain, with the rest obtained from reference TRBV9 and TRBJ2-3, is as follows: DSGVTQTPKHLITATGQRVTLRCSPRSGDLSVYWYQQSLDQGLQFLIQYYNGEERAKGNILERFSAQQFPDLHSELNLSSLELGDSALYFCASSVESAGGSTDTQYFGPGTRLTVL.

V is TRBV30 and J is TRBJ1-1; D is ambiguous. Trimming cost V 1 base and J 10 bases, with 10 bases left between them. From germline, CDR1 is GTSNPN and CDR2 SVGIG (reference sequence). The CDR3 is 11 amino acids. CDR3 sequence: CAWSGKTSAFF. The CDR3, as DNA: TGTGCCTGGAGTGGTAAGACGTCAGCTTTCTTT.

The chain carries TRBV7-2 and TRBJ2-5; perhaps TRBD2 as D (5 bases). Germline CDR1 and CDR2: SGHTA and FQGNSA. The V end lost 4 bases, the J end lost 4 bases, and 10 bases lay between the germline ends. The length of the CDR3 is 13 residues. CDR3 DNA: TGTGCCAGCAGCTCGGACTCGAGAGAGACCCAGTACTTC. This sequence encodes CASSSDSRETQYF.

The V call is TRBV7-9, the J call TRBJ2-7, with 11 bases lining up with TRBD2. There are 16 residues in the CDR3. Trimming removed 4 bases from V and 2 bases from J; junction bases left unmatched: 7. Germline V lookup: CDR1 SEHNR, CDR2 FQNEAQ (reference sequence). The CDR3 coding sequence is TGTGCCAGCAGCTACGTCGGGACTAGCGGACCCTACGAGCAGTACTTC. Its translation is CASSYVGTSGPYEQYF.

The chain links TRBV28 to TRBJ1-5, with D tentatively TRBD1 (6 bases). This CDR3 region has 16 residues. CDR1 MDHEN and CDR2 SYDVKM come from the germline V gene. Trimming took off 5 bases at V and 6 bases at J, with 20 bases between the two ends. The CDR3 spells CASSGLPGVVGQPQHF. The CDR3 bases are TGTGCCAGCAGTGGCCTCCCAGGGGTGGTCGGTCAGCCCCAGCATTTT.

The CDR3 sequence is CASSPTGGTDTQYF. DNA for the CDR3: TGTGCCAGCAGCCCGACAGGGGGAACAGATACGCAGTATTTT. The chain is built from TRBV7-3 and TRBJ2-3, with 9 bases identical to TRBD1. The V and J ends lost 5 bases and 3 bases, in that order; junction bases with no gene match: 3. The CDR3 is 14 residues long. CDR1 is SGHTA and CDR2 is FQGTGA in the germline V gene.

The DNA of the CDR3 is TGTGCCAGCAGCCGGGACTCCCTTACCAATGAGCAGTTCTTC. Amino acid sequence: CASSRDSLTNEQFF. This chain joins TRBV7-9 and TRBJ2-1; a possible D gene is TRBD2 (6 bases). The CDR3 sequence is 14 residues long. Germline V gene sequence: CDR1 SEHNR, CDR2 FQNEAQ (reference sequence). V was shortened by 5 bases and J by 6 bases, with 14 bases between the two germline ends.

A few counts support this clone. This rearrangement joins TRBV6-1 to TRBJ2-1; 9 bases line up with TRBD1. Germline V gene data show CDR1 as MNHNS and CDR2 as SASEGT. The CDR3 is 14 residues long. Trimming cost V 6 bases and J 7 bases; bases outside gene matches: 7. CDR3 region: CASRVGQGLNEQFF. CDR3 nucleotide sequence: TGTGCCAGCAGAGTGGGACAGGGTCTGAATGAGCAGTTCTTC.

V and J are TRBV7-3 and TRBJ2-5, with 8 positions matching TRBD2. The germline gives CDR1 SGHTA, CDR2 FQGTGA. The V segment lost 5 bases and the J segment 1 base; nucleotides outside the gene matches: 3. The CDR3 covers 14 residues. CDR3 nucleotide sequence: TGTGCCAGCAGCGCCCGGGGGGGCCAAGAGACCCAGTACTTC. Amino acids: CASSARGGQETQYF.

V gene TRBV6-5 combines with J gene TRBJ2-3; weak D call: TRBD1 (7 bases). The germline gives CDR1 MNHEY, CDR2 SVGAGI. The V end was cut by 2 bases, the J end by 4 bases, with 13 bases between. CDR3 length: 15 residues. CDR3 loop: CASSYRGGGADTQYF. The CDR3, as DNA: TGTGCCAGCAGTTACCGAGGAGGGGGCGCAGATACGCAGTATTTT.

The J gene is TRBJ1-1, the V gene TRBV5-1; D uncertain. Germline CDR1 SGHRS, CDR2 YFSETQ. The CDR3 loop spans 14 amino acids. V lost 2 bases to trimming and J lost 8 bases, with 16 bases between them. CDR3 protein: CASSFSRFSGEAFF. The DNA of the CDR3 is TGCGCCAGCAGCTTCTCCCGCTTTTCGGGAGAAGCTTTCTTT. Together with reference TRBV5-1 and TRBJ1-1, the CDR3 gives the full variable domain: KAGVTQTPRYLIKTRGQQVTLSCSPISGHRSVSWYQQTPGQGLQFLFEYFSETQRNKGNFPGRFSGRQFSNSRSEMNVSTLELGDSALYLCASSFSRFSGEAFFGQGTRLTVV.

The V call is TRBV6-5, the J call TRBJ2-6; the D gene is possibly TRBD1 (6 bases). Trimming took 4 bases from V and 2 from J, leaving 9 bases between them. In germline, CDR1 is MNHEY, CDR2 SVGAGI. The CDR3 sequence is 15 residues long. CDR3 in DNA: TGTGCCAGCAGTTGGGGGCAGGCTGGGGCCAACGTCCTGACTTTC. Translation gives CASSWGQAGANVLTF.

V and J are TRBV18 and TRBJ2-7, with unresolved D. The V end was cut by 0 bases, the J end by 1 base, with 10 bases between. The CDR3 has 15 amino acids. Germline V gene sequence: CDR1 KGHSH, CDR2 LQKENI. The CDR3 loop reads CASSPPTPRSYEQYF. DNA of the CDR3: TGTGCCAGCTCACCACCAACACCAAGATCCTACGAGCAGTACTTC.

The rearrangement joins TRBV20-1 to TRBJ2-1, with D perhaps matching TRBD2 (6 bases). Per the germline V gene, CDR1 is DFQATT and CDR2 is SNEGSKA (reference sequence). V shed 6 bases and J shed 15 bases, with 18 bases lying between them. This CDR3 has 11 amino acids. As DNA, the CDR3 is TGCAGTGCAGAAAGCGGGCCCCATTGGTTCTTC. Translation: CSAESGPHWFF.

This clone was picked up a small number of times. The rearrangement joins TRBV19 to TRBJ2-2; TRBD2 matches at 9 bases. V lost 7 bases to trimming and J lost 8 bases; unmatched junction nucleotides: 11. The CDR3 is 15 residues long. Germline CDR1 and CDR2: LNHDA and SQIVND (reference sequence). The CDR3 region is CASIPNSGGRGELFF. The CDR3 DNA is TGTGCCAGTATTCCTAATAGCGGGGGCCGGGGGGAGCTGTTTTTT.

This clone was picked up one time. The CDR3, as DNA: TGTGCCAGCTCACGACAGGGGAAATTCGGCAATCAGCCCCAGCATTTT. Its translation is CASSRQGKFGNQPQHF. This chain uses TRBV18 with TRBJ1-5; 8 bases line up with TRBD1. V was pared by 4 bases and J by 2 bases, with 7 bases of the junction left unmatched. CDR3 length: 16 residues. Germline CDR1 reads KGHSH; CDR2 reads LQKENI.

This clone was picked up a small number of times. The chain joins TRBV7-2 to TRBJ2-2; 7 bases map to TRBD2. The germline CDR1 and CDR2 sequences are SGHTA and FQGNSA. The CDR3 loop spans 15 amino acids. V dropped 5 bases and J dropped 3; count of bases not matched to a gene: 6. The CDR3 DNA reads as TGTGCCAGCAGCAGACTAGCAGCTGACACCGGGGAGCTGTTTTTT. Protein product: CASSRLAADTGELFF.

CDR3 protein: CASSAGSSGANVLTF. CDR3 coding DNA: TGTGCCAGCAGCGCAGGAAGCTCTGGGGCCAACGTCCTGACTTTC. This chain connects TRBV11-1 to TRBJ2-6; D remains unclear. Germline lookup yields CDR1 SGHAT and CDR2 FQDESV (reference sequence). CDR3 length: 15 amino acids. The V gene lost 5 bases and the J gene lost 0 bases, with 8 bases spanning the gap.

This sequence joins TRBV10-1 and TRBJ1-5; no reliable D call. The CDR3 sequence is 14 residues long. V was cut by 0 bases and J by 6 bases, with 9 bases left in between. Germline V gives CDR1 WNHNN, CDR2 SYGVQD (reference sequence). CDR3 sequence (DNA): TGCGCCAGCAGTGAGTCGGGGTTTGGTCAGCCCCAGCATTTT. This gives the protein CASSESGFGQPQHF.

The genes are TRBV5-6 and TRBJ1-1; the D is unclear. Per the germline V gene, CDR1 is SGHDT and CDR2 is YYEEEE. V gave up 1 base and J gave up 6 bases, with 16 bases separating them. The CDR3 runs 15 residues. The CDR3 is CASSLRLTYGAEAFF. Here the CDR3 DNA reads TGTGCCAGCAGCTTGCGGCTGACCTACGGGGCTGAAGCTTTCTTT. The whole variable domain, filled in from reference TRBV5-6 and TRBJ1-1, reads DAGVTQSPTHLIKTRGQQVTLRCSPKSGHDTVSWYQQALGQGPQFIFQYYEEEERQRGNFPDRFSGHQFPNYSSELNVNALLLGDSALYLCASSLRLTYGAEAFFGQGTRLTVV.

The J gene is TRBJ2-3, the V gene TRBV2; the D gene is possibly TRBD2 (6 bases). The germline V gene has CDR1 SNHLY and CDR2 FYNNEI. The CDR3 runs to 13 residues. Deletions cut 4 bases from V and 6 bases from J, with 11 bases between. CDR3 in DNA: TGTGCCAGCAGTGGTCGGGGGAGGGATACGCAGTATTTT. Translation: CASSGRGRDTQYF. The whole variable domain, remainder taken from reference TRBV2 and TRBJ2-3, is EPEVTQTPSHQVTQMGQEVILRCVPISNHLYFYWYRQILGQKVEFLVSFYNNEISEKSEIFDDQFSVERPDGSNFTLKIRSTKLEDSAMYFCASSGRGRDTQYFGPGTRLTVL.